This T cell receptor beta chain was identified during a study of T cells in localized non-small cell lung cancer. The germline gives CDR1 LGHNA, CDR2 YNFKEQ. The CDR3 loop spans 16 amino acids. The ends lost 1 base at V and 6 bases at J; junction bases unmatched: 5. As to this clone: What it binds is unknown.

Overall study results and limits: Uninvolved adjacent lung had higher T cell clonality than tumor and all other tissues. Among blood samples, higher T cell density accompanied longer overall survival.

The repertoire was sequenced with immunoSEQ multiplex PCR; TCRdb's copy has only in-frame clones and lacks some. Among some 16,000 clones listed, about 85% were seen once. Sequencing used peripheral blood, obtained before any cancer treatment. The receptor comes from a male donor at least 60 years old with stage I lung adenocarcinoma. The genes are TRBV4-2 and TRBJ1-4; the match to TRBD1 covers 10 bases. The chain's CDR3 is CASSQVTGGRDEKLFF. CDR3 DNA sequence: TGTGCCAGCAGCCAAGTGACAGGGGGCAGAGATGAAAAACTGTTTTTT.